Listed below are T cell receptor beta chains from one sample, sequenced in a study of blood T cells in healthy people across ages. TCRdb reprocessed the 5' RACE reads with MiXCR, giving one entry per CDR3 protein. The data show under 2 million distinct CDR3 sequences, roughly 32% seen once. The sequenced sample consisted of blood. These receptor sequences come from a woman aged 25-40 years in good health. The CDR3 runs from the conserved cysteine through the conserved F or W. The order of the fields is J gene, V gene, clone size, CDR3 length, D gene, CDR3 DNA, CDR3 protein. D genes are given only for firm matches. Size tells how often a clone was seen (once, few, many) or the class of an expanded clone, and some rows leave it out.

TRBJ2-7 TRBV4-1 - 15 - TGCGCCAGCAGCCAAGGAAGCGCGAGCTCCTACGAGCAGTACTTC CASSQGSASSYEQYF
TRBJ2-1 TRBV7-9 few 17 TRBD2 TGTGCCAGCAGCTTCACCTCGCGACTAGCGGGAGTTATTGAGCAGTTCTTC CASSFTSRLAGVIEQFF
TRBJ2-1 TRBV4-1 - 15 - TGCGCCAGCAGCCAAGTCGAAAGGTCGGACAATGAGCAGTTCTTC CASSQVERSDNEQFF
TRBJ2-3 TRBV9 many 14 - TGTGCCAGCAGCGTAGTCGACAACCGTGATACGCAGTATTTT CASSVVDNRDTQYF
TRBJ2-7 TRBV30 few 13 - TGTGCCTGGAGTGTAACGGGATCGGGGGAGCAGTACTTC CAWSVTGSGEQYF
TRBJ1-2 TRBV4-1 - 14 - TGCACCAGCAGCCAAGAGGAGGGAGGGGATGGCTACACCTTC CTSSQEEGGDGYTF
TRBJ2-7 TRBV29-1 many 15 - TGCAGCGCCACCACACCCAGGGGCCTAGGGAACGAGCAGTACTTC CSATTPRGLGNEQYF
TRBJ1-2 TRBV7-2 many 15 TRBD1 TGTGCCAGCAGCTTACCCACAGGGGCTAACTATGGCTACACCTTC CASSLPTGANYGYTF
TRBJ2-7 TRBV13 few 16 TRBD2 TGTGCCAGCAGCTCGTACAATCGAGGGACTAACTACGAGCAGTACTTC CASSSYNRGTNYEQYF
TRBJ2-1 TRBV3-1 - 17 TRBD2 TGTGCCAGCAAAAATAGCGGGGGGGCAAATAGCGACAATGAGCAGTTCTTC CASKNSGGANSDNEQFF
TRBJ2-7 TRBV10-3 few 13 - TGTGCCGTAGGCGGCAGGGACTTCTACGAGCAGTACTTC CAVGGRDFYEQYF
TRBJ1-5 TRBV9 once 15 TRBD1 TGTGCCAGCAGCGTGGGACAGGGGTTTTTACAGCCCCAGCATTTT CASSVGQGFLQPQHF
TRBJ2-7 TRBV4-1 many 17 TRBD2 TGCGCCAGCAGCCAAAACCCCCCTAGCGGAAGCTCCTACGAGCAGTACTTC CASSQNPPSGSSYEQYF
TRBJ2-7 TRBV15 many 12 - TGTGCCACCAGTTCGGGGAGGTACGAGCAGTACTTC CATSSGRYEQYF
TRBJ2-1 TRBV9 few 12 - TGTGCCAGCAGCCCCCGGGACACCCTTCAGTTCTTC CASSPRDTLQFF
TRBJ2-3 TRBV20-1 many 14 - TGCAGTGCTAGAGGAAGGGCAGGAACAGATACGCAGTATTTT CSARGRAGTDTQYF
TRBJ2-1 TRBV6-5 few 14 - TGTGCCAGCAGTTACCTAAAGGAGGCAAATGAGCAGTTCTTC CASSYLKEANEQFF
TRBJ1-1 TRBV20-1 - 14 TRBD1 TGCAGTGCTAGAAACCCCGGGACAGGGACTGAAGCTTTCTTT CSARNPGTGTEAFF
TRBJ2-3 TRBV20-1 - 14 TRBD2 TGCAGTGCTGCCCTAGCGGGGTTGGCAGATACGCAGTATTTT CSAALAGLADTQYF
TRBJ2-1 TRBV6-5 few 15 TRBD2 TGTGCCAGCAGTCAACTAGCGGGAGTATCAAAGGAGCAGTTCTTC CASSQLAGVSKEQFF
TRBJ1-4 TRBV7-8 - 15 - TGTGCCAGCAGCCACCGCGGGGGGGTGGTAGAAAAACTGTTTTTT CASSHRGGVVEKLFF
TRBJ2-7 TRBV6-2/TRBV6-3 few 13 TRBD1 TGTGCCACCGCCGGGACAGCCTCCTACGAGCAGTACTTC CATAGTASYEQYF
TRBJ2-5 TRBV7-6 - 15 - TGTGCCAGCAGAACCCCGGGATCCTTAAAAGAGACCCAGTACTTC CASRTPGSLKETQYF
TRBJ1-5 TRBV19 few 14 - TGTGCCAGTAGCCCTCCGGGACAAAATCAGCCCCAGCATTTT CASSPPGQNQPQHF
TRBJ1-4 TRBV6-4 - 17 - TGTGCCGCTTCCCGGGTACAGGAGGGCCCGGAGGTGGAAGAGCTGTTTTTT CAASRVQEGPEVEELFF
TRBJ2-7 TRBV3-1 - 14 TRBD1 TGTGCCAGCAGTCCGGACAGGATGGCCTACGAGCAGTACTTC CASSPDRMAYEQYF
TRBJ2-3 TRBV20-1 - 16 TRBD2 TGCAGTGCTTACCCTCCCTCTAGCGGGAGAAGGGGCACGCAGTATTTT CSAYPPSSGRRGTQYF
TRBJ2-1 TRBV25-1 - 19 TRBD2 TGTGCCAGCAGTGAATCCCTCCTAGCGGGAGGGCCGAAATACAATGAGCAGTTCTTC CASSESLLAGGPKYNEQFF
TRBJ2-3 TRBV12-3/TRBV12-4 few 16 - TGTGCCAGCAGCCGCTTCCGGCAGGGGAGCACAGATACGCAGTATTTT CASSRFRQGSTDTQYF
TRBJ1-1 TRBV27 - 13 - TGTGCCAGCAGTTTAAGTCCCCTCACTGAAGCTTTCTTT CASSLSPLTEAFF
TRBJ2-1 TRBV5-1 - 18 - TGCGCCAGCAGCCCGCTTGGTTGGACCACCACTTCCCACAATGAGCAGTTCTTC CASSPLGWTTTSHNEQFF